The entry that follows covers one T cell receptor (beta chain) sequence. Its specificity is not known. The data derive from a study of cytomegalovirus exposure and HLA in healthy donors. As for the study in general: An early data release held some 85 million unique TCRs from HLA-typed donors.

Study-level findings and limits: A later analysis reported that several of the most significant clusters appeared to be linked to common viral pathogens, among them Epstein-Barr virus.

Primers included in the PCR were 60 Vbeta and 13 Jbeta primers. The repertoire was sequenced with immunoSEQ multiplex PCR; TCRdb's copy has only in-frame clones and lacks some. The table includes 110,000 to 150,000 clones, 74% detected once. Germline V CDR1 and CDR2: LNHDA, SQIVND (reference sequence). There are 13 residues in the CDR3. With V trimmed by 6 bases and J by 6 bases, 4 bases remained unmatched. This TCR derives from a man between 18 and 35 years old in good health and CMV-seropositive. The V and J genes are TRBV19 and TRBJ2-1; TRBD2 matches 8 bases. Sequenced input: PBMCs. CDR3 bases: TGTGCCAGTAGCAACGGGAGGGCCAATGAGCAGTTCTTC. It specifies CASSNGRANEQFF.